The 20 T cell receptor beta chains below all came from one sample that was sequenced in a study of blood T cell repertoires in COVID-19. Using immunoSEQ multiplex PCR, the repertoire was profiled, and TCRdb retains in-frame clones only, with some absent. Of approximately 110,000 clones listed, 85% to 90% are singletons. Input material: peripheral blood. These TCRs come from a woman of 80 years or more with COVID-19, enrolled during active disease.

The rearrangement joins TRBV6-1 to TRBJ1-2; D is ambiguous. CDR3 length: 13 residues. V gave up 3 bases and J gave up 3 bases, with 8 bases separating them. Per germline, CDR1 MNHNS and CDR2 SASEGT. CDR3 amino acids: CASSERWDYGYTF. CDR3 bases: TGTGCCAGCAGTGAGCGGTGGGACTATGGCTACACCTTC.

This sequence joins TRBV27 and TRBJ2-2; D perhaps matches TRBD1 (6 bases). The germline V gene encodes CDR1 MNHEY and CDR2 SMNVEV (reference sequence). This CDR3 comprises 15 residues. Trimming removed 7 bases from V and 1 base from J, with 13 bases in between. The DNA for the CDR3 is TGTGCCAGCACCCAGGGACACAGGAACACCGGGGAGCTGTTTTTT. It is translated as CASTQGHRNTGELFF.

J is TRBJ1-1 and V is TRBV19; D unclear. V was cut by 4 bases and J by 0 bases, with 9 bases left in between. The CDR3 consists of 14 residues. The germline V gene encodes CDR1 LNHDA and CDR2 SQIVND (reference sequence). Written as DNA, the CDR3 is TGTGCCAGTAGTACCCGTGAGCTGAACACTGAAGCTTTCTTT. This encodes CASSTRELNTEAFF.

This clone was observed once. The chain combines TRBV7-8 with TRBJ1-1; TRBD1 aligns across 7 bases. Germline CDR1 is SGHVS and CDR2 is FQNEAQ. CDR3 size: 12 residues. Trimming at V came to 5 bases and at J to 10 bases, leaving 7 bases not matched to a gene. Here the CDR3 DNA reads TGTGCCAGCAGCACCGGGACAGTGGGAGCTTTCTTT. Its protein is CASSTGTVGAFF.

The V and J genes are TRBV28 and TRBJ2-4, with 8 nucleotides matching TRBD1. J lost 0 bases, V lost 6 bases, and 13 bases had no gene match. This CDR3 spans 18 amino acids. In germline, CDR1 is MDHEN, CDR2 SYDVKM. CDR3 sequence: CASRPSGQAGLAKNIQYF. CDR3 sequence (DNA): TGTGCCAGCAGACCCTCGGGACAGGCGGGTCTAGCCAAAAACATTCAGTACTTC.

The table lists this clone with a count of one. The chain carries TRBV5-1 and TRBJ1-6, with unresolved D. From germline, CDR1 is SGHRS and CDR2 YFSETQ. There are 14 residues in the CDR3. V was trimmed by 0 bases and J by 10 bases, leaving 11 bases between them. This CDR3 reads CASSLEVGRSPLHF. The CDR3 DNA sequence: TGCGCCAGCAGCTTGGAGGTGGGGAGGTCACCCCTCCACTTT.

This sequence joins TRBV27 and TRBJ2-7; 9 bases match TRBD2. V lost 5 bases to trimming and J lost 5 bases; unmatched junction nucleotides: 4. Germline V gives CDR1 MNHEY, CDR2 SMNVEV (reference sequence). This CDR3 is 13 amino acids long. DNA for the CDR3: TGTGCCAGCAGTATTAGCGGGAGTGACGAGCAGTACTTC. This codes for CASSISGSDEQYF.

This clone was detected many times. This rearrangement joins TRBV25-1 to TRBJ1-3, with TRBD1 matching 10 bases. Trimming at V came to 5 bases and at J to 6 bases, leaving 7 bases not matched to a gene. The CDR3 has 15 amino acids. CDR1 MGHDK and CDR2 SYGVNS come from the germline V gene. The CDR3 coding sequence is TGTGCCAGCAGTCGTGTCGGGACAGGGGTAAACACCATATATTTT. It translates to CASSRVGTGVNTIYF.

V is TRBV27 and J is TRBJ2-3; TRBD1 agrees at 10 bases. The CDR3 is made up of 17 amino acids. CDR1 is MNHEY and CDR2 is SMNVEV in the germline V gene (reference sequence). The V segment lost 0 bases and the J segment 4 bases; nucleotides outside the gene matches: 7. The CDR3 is CASSLSEGQGPPDTQYF. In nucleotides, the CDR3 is TGTGCCAGCAGTTTATCAGAGGGACAGGGGCCCCCAGATACGCAGTATTTT.

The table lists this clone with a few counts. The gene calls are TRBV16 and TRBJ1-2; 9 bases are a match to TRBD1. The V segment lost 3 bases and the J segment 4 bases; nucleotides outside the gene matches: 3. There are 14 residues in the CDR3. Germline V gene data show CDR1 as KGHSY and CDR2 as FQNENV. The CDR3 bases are TGTGCCAGCAGCCAGGGGACAGGGATCTATGGCTACACCTTC. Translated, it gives CASSQGTGIYGYTF.

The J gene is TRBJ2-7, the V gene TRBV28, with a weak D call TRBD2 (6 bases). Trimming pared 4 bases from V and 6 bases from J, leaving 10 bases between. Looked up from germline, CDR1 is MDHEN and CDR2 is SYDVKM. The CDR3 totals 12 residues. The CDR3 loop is CASSSGLSEQYF. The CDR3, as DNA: TGTGCCAGCAGTTCGGGACTCAGCGAGCAGTACTTC.

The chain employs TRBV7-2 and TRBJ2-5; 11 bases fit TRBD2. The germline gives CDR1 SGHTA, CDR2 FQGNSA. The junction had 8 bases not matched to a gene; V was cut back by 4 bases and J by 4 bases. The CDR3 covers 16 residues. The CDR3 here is CASSSQLAGDVETQYF. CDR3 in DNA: TGTGCCAGCAGCTCCCAACTAGCGGGAGACGTAGAGACCCAGTACTTC.

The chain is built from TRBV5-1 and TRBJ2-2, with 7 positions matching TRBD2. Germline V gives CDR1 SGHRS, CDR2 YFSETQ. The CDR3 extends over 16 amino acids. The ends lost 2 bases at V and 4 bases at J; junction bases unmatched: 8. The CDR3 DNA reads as TGCGCCAGCAGCTTACTAACTAGCGCCGCCACCGGGGAGCTGTTTTTT. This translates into CASSLLTSAATGELFF.

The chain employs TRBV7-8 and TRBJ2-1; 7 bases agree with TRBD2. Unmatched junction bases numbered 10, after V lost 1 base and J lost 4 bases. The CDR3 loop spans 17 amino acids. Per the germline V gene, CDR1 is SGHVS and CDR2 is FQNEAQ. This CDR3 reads CASSLVASGAAYNEQFF. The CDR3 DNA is TGTGCCAGCAGCTTAGTTGCTAGCGGAGCCGCGTACAATGAGCAGTTCTTC.

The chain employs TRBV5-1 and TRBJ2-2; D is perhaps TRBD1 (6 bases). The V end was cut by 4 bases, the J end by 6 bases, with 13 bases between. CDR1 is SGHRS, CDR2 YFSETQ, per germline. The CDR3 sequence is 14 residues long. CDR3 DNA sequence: TGCGCCAGCAGCCCGGAGACAGGATCCGGGGAGCTGTTTTTT. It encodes CASSPETGSGELFF.

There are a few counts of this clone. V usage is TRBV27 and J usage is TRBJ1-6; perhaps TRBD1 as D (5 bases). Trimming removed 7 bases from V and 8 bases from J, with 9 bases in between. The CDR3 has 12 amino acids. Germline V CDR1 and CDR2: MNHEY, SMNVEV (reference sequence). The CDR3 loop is CASKTRDSPLHF. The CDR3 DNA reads TGTGCCAGCAAGACCAGGGATTCACCCCTCCACTTT.

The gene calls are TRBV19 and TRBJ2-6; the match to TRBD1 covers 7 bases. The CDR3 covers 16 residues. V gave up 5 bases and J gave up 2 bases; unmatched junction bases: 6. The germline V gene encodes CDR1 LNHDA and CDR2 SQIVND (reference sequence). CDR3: CASSDPTGAGANVLTF. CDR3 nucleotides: TGTGCCAGTAGTGATCCCACAGGGGCTGGGGCCAACGTCCTGACTTTC.

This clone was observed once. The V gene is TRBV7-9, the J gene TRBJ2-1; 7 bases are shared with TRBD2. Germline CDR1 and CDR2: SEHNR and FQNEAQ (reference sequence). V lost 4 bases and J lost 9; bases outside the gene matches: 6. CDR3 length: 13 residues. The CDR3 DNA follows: TGTGCCAGCAGCTCCCCCGGGGGGACTGAGCAGTTCTTC. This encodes CASSSPGGTEQFF. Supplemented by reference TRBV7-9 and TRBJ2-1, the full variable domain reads DTGVSQNPRHKITKRGQNVTFRCDPISEHNRLYWYRQTLGQGPEFLTYFQNEAQLEKSRLLSDRFSAERPKGSFSTLEIQRTEQGDSAMYLCASSSPGGTEQFFGPGTRLTVL.

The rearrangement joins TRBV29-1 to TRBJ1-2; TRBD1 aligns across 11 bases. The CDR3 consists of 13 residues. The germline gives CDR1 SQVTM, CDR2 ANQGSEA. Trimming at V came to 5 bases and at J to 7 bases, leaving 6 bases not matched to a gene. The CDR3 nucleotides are TGCAGCGTTCTTGGGACAGGGGGTGGTGGCTACACCTTC. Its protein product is CSVLGTGGGGYTF.

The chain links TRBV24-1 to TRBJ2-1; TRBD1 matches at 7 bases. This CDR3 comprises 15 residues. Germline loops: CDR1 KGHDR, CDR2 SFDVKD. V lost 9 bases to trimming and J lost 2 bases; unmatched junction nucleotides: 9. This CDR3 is CATATGSVPYNEQFF. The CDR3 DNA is TGTGCCACCGCGACAGGGAGCGTCCCCTACAATGAGCAGTTCTTC.